This TCR beta chain is from a study of blood T cell repertoires in COVID-19. Clones were sequenced by immunoSEQ multiplex PCR, and TCRdb holds only the in-frame ones, with some missing. Among 180,000 or so clones listed, 86% were seen once. V lost 4 bases, J lost 7 bases, and 8 bases stayed unmatched. Germline lookup yields CDR1 SGHRS and CDR2 YFSETQ. CDR3 length: 14 residues. The rearrangement joins TRBV5-1 to TRBJ2-4, with 7 positions matching TRBD2. The sample comprised peripheral blood. The TCR originated in a man aged 70-80 years with acute or convalescent COVID-19. The CDR3 DNA follows: TGCGCCAGCAGCCCGAACACCGGGGGGAACATTCAGTACTTC. This codes for CASSPNTGGNIQYF.